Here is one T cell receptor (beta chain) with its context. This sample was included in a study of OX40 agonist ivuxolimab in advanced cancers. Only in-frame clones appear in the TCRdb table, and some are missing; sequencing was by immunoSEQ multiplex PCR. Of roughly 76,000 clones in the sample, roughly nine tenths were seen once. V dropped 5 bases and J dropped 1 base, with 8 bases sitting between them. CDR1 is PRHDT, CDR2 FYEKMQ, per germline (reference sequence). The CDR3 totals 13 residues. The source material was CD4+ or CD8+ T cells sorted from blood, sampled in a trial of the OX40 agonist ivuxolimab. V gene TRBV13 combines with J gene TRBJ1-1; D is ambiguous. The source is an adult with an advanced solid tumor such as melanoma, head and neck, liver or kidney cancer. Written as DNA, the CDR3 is TGTGCCAGCAGCCACAGACCGAACACTGAAGCTTTCTTT. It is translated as CASSHRPNTEAFF. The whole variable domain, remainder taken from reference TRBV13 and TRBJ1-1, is AAGVIQSPRHLIKEKRETATLKCYPIPRHDTVYWYQQGPGQDPQFLISFYEKMQSDKGSIPDRFSAQQFSDYHSELNMSSLELGDSALYFCASSHRPNTEAFFGQGTRLTVV.